This is a list of T cell receptor beta chains from one sample in a study of blood T cell repertoires in COVID-19. The protocol was immunoSEQ multiplex PCR, while the TCRdb copy is restricted to in-frame clones and leaves out a portion. The table has more than 95,000 clones, over 75% seen once. The specimen sequenced was peripheral blood. The receptors originated from a woman older than 75 with acute or convalescent COVID-19. CDR3s include the opening cysteine and the closing phenylalanine or tryptophan. A D gene is named only where the DNA matches it firmly. The listing skips clone size in some rows; elsewhere it reads once, few, many or a size class.

cdr3_nt cdr3_aa d_call cdr3_length v_call clone_size j_call
TGCAGCGTTTTGGACAGTACGAAGCAGTACTTC CSVLDSTKQYF - 11 TRBV29-1 - TRBJ2-7
TGTGCCAGCAGTGCCTACTATGGCTACACCTTC CASSAYYGYTF - 11 TRBV25-1 - TRBJ1-2
TGCGCCAGCACCCGGGATGGAGGAGTCTATGGCTACACCTTC CASTRDGGVYGYTF - 14 TRBV10-2 - TRBJ1-2
TGTGCCAGCAGCTCCCGGACTAGCGGGTCCACAGATACGCAGTATTTT CASSSRTSGSTDTQYF TRBD2 16 TRBV4-2 - TRBJ2-3
TGTGCCAGCTCACCGCAGACCTACAATGAGCAGTTCTTC CASSPQTYNEQFF - 13 TRBV18 - TRBJ2-1
TGTGCCAGCAGCACCTGGGGTAGCGGCACCATATATTTT CASSTWGSGTIYF - 13 TRBV9 once TRBJ1-3
TGTGCCAGCGGAGATCAGGGGATGGCGACCCAGTACTTC CASGDQGMATQYF - 13 TRBV7-2 - TRBJ2-5
TGTGCCAGCAGCACCCCAGGGGCAGGTTCACCCCTCCACTTT CASSTPGAGSPLHF - 14 TRBV7-9 - TRBJ1-6
TGTGCCAGTAGTATAACCCACAGGGAGGGGAAGTATGGCTACACCTTC CASSITHREGKYGYTF - 16 TRBV19 once TRBJ1-2
TGCGCCAGCAGCCTACTCGCGGGGGAAGAGACCCAGTACTTC CASSLLAGEETQYF TRBD2 14 TRBV4-1 - TRBJ2-5
TGTGCCAGCAGTTTGGGAGATGAGCAGTTCTTC CASSLGDEQFF - 11 TRBV28 once TRBJ2-1
TGTGCCAGCAGCCTCTCCCGGACAGGGGGCGAAGGCTACACCTTC CASSLSRTGGEGYTF TRBD1 15 TRBV28 - TRBJ1-2
TGTGCCAGCAGCTTAAACCCAGGGGTGGAGGAGACCCAGTACTTC CASSLNPGVEETQYF - 15 TRBV7-3 - TRBJ2-5
TGTGCCAGCAGTCCGAGGACAGGGCACGGCTACACCTTC CASSPRTGHGYTF TRBD1 13 TRBV27 once TRBJ1-2
TGTGCCAGCTCACCACGAGAGCGGGGGGGCGCAGAGACCCAGTACTTC CASSPRERGGAETQYF TRBD2 16 TRBV18 - TRBJ2-5
TGTGCCAGCAGCCAACTCGAAACGGGGAGGTTTGAAAAACTGTTTTTT CASSQLETGRFEKLFF - 16 TRBV14 - TRBJ1-4